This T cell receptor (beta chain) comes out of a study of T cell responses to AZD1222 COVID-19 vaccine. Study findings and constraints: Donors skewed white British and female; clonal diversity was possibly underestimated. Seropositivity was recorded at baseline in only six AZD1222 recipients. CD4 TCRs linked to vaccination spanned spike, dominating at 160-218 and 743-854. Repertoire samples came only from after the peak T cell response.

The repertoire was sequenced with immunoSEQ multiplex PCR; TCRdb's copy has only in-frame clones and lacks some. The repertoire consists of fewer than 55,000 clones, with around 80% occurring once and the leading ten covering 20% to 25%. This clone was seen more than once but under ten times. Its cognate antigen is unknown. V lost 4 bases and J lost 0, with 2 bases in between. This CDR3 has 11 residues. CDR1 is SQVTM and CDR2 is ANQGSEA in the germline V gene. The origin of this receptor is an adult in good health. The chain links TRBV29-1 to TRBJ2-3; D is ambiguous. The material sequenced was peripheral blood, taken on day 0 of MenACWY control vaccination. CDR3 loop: CSVGSTDTQYF. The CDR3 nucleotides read TGCAGCGTTGGTAGCACAGATACGCAGTATTTT.